This entry lists 3 T cell receptor beta chains sequenced from one sample in a study of blood T cell repertoires in COVID-19. Repertoires were generated with immunoSEQ multiplex PCR, while TCRdb's copy carries only in-frame clones and drops some. Among roughly 190,000 clones listed, roughly nine tenths were seen once. The specimen sequenced was peripheral blood. These receptors were obtained from a man between 65 and 85 years old with acute or convalescent COVID-19.

This chain uses TRBV7-3 with TRBJ2-1; D gene ambiguous. CDR3 length equals 14 residues. Trimming took 2 bases from V and 5 from J, leaving 10 bases between them. Germline V gene sequence: CDR1 SGHTA, CDR2 FQGTGA. CDR3 sequence reads: CASSLGLSDNEQFF. The CDR3 DNA follows: TGTGCCAGCAGCTTAGGTCTTTCGGACAATGAGCAGTTCTTC.

The V gene is TRBV28, the J gene TRBJ1-2, with unresolved D. The CDR3 runs 13 residues. Trimming pared 11 bases from V and 2 bases from J, leaving 15 bases between. The germline V gene has CDR1 MDHEN and CDR2 SYDVKM. CDR3 sequence: CAAGENTNYGYTF. Here the CDR3 DNA reads TGTGCCGCTGGAGAGAATACAAACTATGGCTACACCTTC.

About this clone itself: Additional DNA sequences in this sample encode the identical CDR3. This rearrangement joins TRBV9 to TRBJ1-3; TRBD1 is a possible D gene (6 bases). In germline, CDR1 is SGDLS, CDR2 YYNGEE. The germline V and J ends were trimmed by 3 bases and 2 bases, with 12 bases remaining between them. The CDR3 contains 15 residues. The chain's CDR3 is CASSGLQGPGNTIYF. For the CDR3, the DNA is TGTGCCAGCAGCGGATTACAGGGTCCTGGAAACACCATATATTTT.